This entry describes one T cell receptor beta chain. The repertoire was sequenced with immunoSEQ multiplex PCR; TCRdb's copy has only in-frame clones and lacks some. The sample contains some 250,000 clones, 70% to 90% of which appear only once. This CDR3 has 15 residues. Germline values: CDR1 LNHNV, CDR2 YYDKDF (reference sequence). The ends were cut back, 0 bases at V and 8 bases at J, with 16 bases in the middle. The source of the sample is a study of blood T cell repertoires in COVID-19. Cohort 3 recovery required two negative PCRs, clearance, or symptom resolution. V gene TRBV15 combines with J gene TRBJ1-2; D is uncertain. The source of this sequence is a man between 18 and 35 years old who had recovered from COVID-19. Sequenced material: PBMCs or T cells enriched from blood (not recorded which). Written as DNA, the CDR3 is TGTGCCACCAGCAGAGATCGGTCAGGTTCTAAGGGCTACACCTTC. Translated: CATSRDRSGSKGYTF.